Following are 6 T cell receptor beta chains from one sample sequenced in a study of lymphopenia after photon versus proton radiotherapy. The method was immunoSEQ multiplex PCR; TCRdb's version includes in-frame clones alone and lacks a portion of them. Here the sample spans about 6,800 clones, 90% to 95% being singletons. The sample was peripheral blood, taken from a patient treated with photon-based radiotherapy. Source of these receptors: a woman aged 50 to 60 with cholangiocarcinoma.

This clone has only one observation. The CDR3: CASSFDSLLRGQYF. As DNA, the CDR3 is TGCGCCAGCAGCTTCGACAGCCTGCTACGAGGGCAGTACTTC. The gene calls are TRBV5-1 and TRBJ2-7; perhaps TRBD1 as D (5 bases). The CDR3 loop spans 14 amino acids. CDR1 and CDR2 from the germline V gene are SGHRS and YFSETQ. The V end was cut by 2 bases, the J end by 9 bases, with 18 bases between.

The rearrangement uses TRBV7-7 and TRBJ1-1; 7 bases agree with TRBD1. After removal of 5 bases from V and 4 bases from J, the junction contained 10 bases not matched to a gene. The CDR3 extends over 15 amino acids. Per germline, CDR1 SSHAT and CDR2 FNYEAQ (reference sequence). CDR3: CASSPIGGRVTEAFF. CDR3 nucleotides: TGTGCCAGCAGCCCCATAGGGGGCAGGGTCACTGAAGCTTTCTTT.

The V gene is TRBV6-1, the J gene TRBJ1-4; no firm D call. Germline CDR1 reads MNHNS; CDR2 reads SASEGT. Trimming took off 6 bases at V and 10 bases at J, with 21 bases between the two ends. The CDR3 spans 15 residues. CDR3 protein: CASRALGSSLGKLFF. The CDR3 DNA is TGTGCCAGCAGGGCGCTCGGGTCCTCCCTCGGAAAACTGTTTTTT.

CDR3 bases: TGTGCCAGCAGTTTATGGGTGCTAGCGGGGGGGCCTGGTGAGCAGTTCTTC. Translating it yields CASSLWVLAGGPGEQFF. The chain combines TRBV28 with TRBJ2-1, with TRBD2 matching over 12 bases. The CDR3 runs 17 residues. Germline assignment: CDR1 MDHEN and CDR2 SYDVKM. Trimming cost V 0 bases and J 9 bases; bases outside gene matches: 9.

V gene TRBV5-6 combines with J gene TRBJ1-5; D possibly corresponds to TRBD1 (5 bases). The germline V gene encodes CDR1 SGHDT and CDR2 YYEEEE. The CDR3 is 15 amino acids. V dropped 1 base and J dropped 4 bases, with 12 bases sitting between them. CDR3 sequence reads: CASSLRGAANQPQHF. In DNA, the CDR3 is TGTGCCAGCAGCTTGCGCGGGGCAGCTAATCAGCCCCAGCATTTT.

The chain uses TRBV6-5 and TRBJ1-5; D is undetermined. The CDR3 consists of 13 residues. Germline values: CDR1 MNHEY, CDR2 SVGAGI. Trimming took off 6 bases at V and 0 bases at J, with 6 bases between the two ends. CDR3 sequence reads: CASRLYSNQPQHF. Here the CDR3 DNA reads TGTGCCAGCAGGCTGTATAGCAATCAGCCCCAGCATTTT.